Each of the 26 T cell receptor beta chains below was sequenced from the same sample in a study of CD8 T cells in Susac syndrome. RNA was extracted with the RNeasy kit, and a quantity of 0.5 to 1 ug was reverse transcribed using random hexamers. TCRdb processed the immunoSEQ multiplex PCR reads anew with MiXCR; each CDR3 protein has one entry. Counted here are 150,000 to 200,000 distinct CDR3 sequences, roughly 95% occurring once; the ten biggest clones make up 0.15% to 0.2%. Sequencing used CD8+ T cells from PBMCs. These receptor sequences come from a human donor with multiple sclerosis.

For this clonotype: A junction end diverges from the germline sequence, so it may reflect a read error. The chain recombines TRBV6-5 with TRBJ2-7, with D possibly called TRBD1 or TRBD2 (5 bases each). Germline-derived CDR1 and CDR2 are MNHEY and SVGAGI. There are 11 residues in the CDR3. As DNA, the CDR3 is TGTGCCAGCAGCCCCGGGACCCTTCCCCTCTTC. Translation gives CASSPGTLPLF.

The chain is built from TRBV2 and TRBJ2-7; D perhaps matches TRBD2 (5 bases). CDR1 is SNHLY and CDR2 is FYNNEI in the germline V gene. V lost 2 bases, J lost 6 bases, and 11 bases lay in between. The CDR3 has 13 residues. The CDR3 here is CASSERLGIEQYF. CDR3 DNA sequence: TGTGCCAGCAGTGAACGGCTCGGGATCGAGCAGTACTTC.

This chain connects TRBV23-1 to TRBJ1-1, with unresolved D. TRBV23-1 is noted as an ORF with a role that remains uncertain. The CDR3 is made up of 16 amino acids. Deletions cut 2 bases from V and 1 base from J, with 14 bases between. As DNA, the CDR3 is TGCGCCAGCAGTCAAAGGAGGGAGGGTACGAACACTGAAGCTTTCTTT. Translated, it gives CASSQRREGTNTEAFF.

This clonotype occurred a few times. The rearrangement uses TRBV20-1 and TRBJ2-7; 8 nucleotides agree with TRBD1. V was clipped by 6 bases and J by 3 bases; unmatched bases: 7. CDR3 length: 13 amino acids. Germline assignment: CDR1 DFQATT and CDR2 SNEGSKA (reference sequence). This chain's CDR3 is CSAPGGFLYEQYF. CDR3 nucleotides: TGCAGTGCCCCAGGGGGCTTCCTCTACGAGCAGTACTTC.

The V call is TRBV29-1, the J call TRBJ2-1; 7 bases fit TRBD1. Looked up from germline, CDR1 is SQVTM and CDR2 is ANQGSEA. Unmatched junction bases numbered 7, after V lost 7 bases and J lost 4 bases. The CDR3 length is 13 residues. CDR3 sequence: CSGRSGGYNEQFF. In DNA, the CDR3 is TGCAGCGGGAGGTCAGGGGGTTACAATGAGCAGTTCTTC.

The table lists this clonotype with a count of one. The chain employs TRBV25-1 and TRBJ2-7; 9 bases agree with TRBD1. The CDR3 has 14 residues. V trimming: 3 bases; J trimming: 5 bases; junction bases outside the gene matches: 5. CDR1 is MGHDK, CDR2 SYGVNS, per germline. CDR3 sequence reads: CASSERDRAHEQYF. The CDR3, as DNA: TGTGCCAGCAGTGAGAGGGACAGGGCCCACGAGCAGTACTTC.

The chain is built from TRBV9 and TRBJ1-5; 7 nucleotides line up with TRBD1. The germline CDR1 and CDR2 sequences are SGDLS and YYNGEE. This CDR3 is built from 16 residues. With V trimmed by 3 bases and J by 5 bases, 11 bases remained unmatched. For the CDR3, the DNA is TGTGCCAGCAGCGCCTCCGGGACAGATTTAGATCAGCCCCAGCATTTT. It translates to CASSASGTDLDQPQHF.

The chain joins TRBV27 to TRBJ2-7; 9 bases align to TRBD1. Germline CDR1 reads MNHEY; CDR2 reads SMNVEV (reference sequence). This CDR3 has 17 amino acids. With V trimmed by 5 bases and J by 6 bases, 17 bases remained unmatched. CDR3 loop: CASSRLPGGQGPVEQYF. The CDR3 DNA reads as TGTGCCAGCAGTCGACTTCCCGGGGGACAGGGTCCGGTCGAGCAGTACTTC.

This chain links TRBV9 with TRBJ2-3, with D possibly matching TRBD1 (6 bases). There are 15 residues in the CDR3. Between the trimmed V and J ends, which lost 1 base and 3 bases, there was a span of 12 bases. Germline CDR1 reads SGDLS; CDR2 reads YYNGEE. The CDR3 DNA follows: TGTGCCAGCAGCGTATCCACAGGGCCGACAGATACGCAGTATTTT. This translates into CASSVSTGPTDTQYF. The entire variable domain, with the rest obtained from reference TRBV9 and TRBJ2-3, is as follows: DSGVTQTPKHLITATGQRVTLRCSPRSGDLSVYWYQQSLDQGLQFLIQYYNGEERAKGNILERFSAQQFPDLHSELNLSSLELGDSALYFCASSVSTGPTDTQYFGPGTRLTVL.

The chain carries TRBV4-1 and TRBJ2-7; D unresolved. The V gene lost 5 bases and the J gene lost 3 bases, with 11 bases spanning the gap. This CDR3 is 13 amino acids long. Germline CDR1 and CDR2: MGHRA and YSYEKL. CDR3 nucleotides: TGCGCCAGCAGCTACAACTATGGCTACGAGCAGTACTTC. Amino acid sequence: CASSYNYGYEQYF.

J is TRBJ2-6 and V is TRBV7-9; D ambiguous. The CDR3 sequence is 12 residues long. CDR1 is SEHNR and CDR2 is FQNEAQ in the germline V gene (reference sequence). The V and J ends lost 5 bases and 5 bases respectively, with 4 bases between them. CDR3 nucleotides: TGTGCCAGCAGCACCTGGGCCAACGTCCTGACTTTC. This encodes CASSTWANVLTF. Drawing the rest from reference TRBV7-9 and TRBJ2-6, the complete variable domain is DTGVSQNPRHKITKRGQNVTFRCDPISEHNRLYWYRQTLGQGPEFLTYFQNEAQLEKSRLLSDRFSAERPKGSFSTLEIQRTEQGDSAMYLCASSTWANVLTFGAGSRLTVL.

The chain is built from TRBV9 and TRBJ2-3, with D uncertain. V was pared by 5 bases and J by 2 bases, with 12 bases between. This CDR3 has 14 amino acids. Germline assignment: CDR1 SGDLS and CDR2 YYNGEE. CDR3 bases: TGTGCCAGCAGTACAGCTGTAAACACAGATACGCAGTATTTT. The encoded protein is CASSTAVNTDTQYF. The full variable domain, completed using reference TRBV9 and TRBJ2-3, is DSGVTQTPKHLITATGQRVTLRCSPRSGDLSVYWYQQSLDQGLQFLIQYYNGEERAKGNILERFSAQQFPDLHSELNLSSLELGDSALYFCASSTAVNTDTQYFGPGTRLTVL.

The gene calls are TRBV5-4 and TRBJ1-1; the match to TRBD1 covers 10 bases. The CDR3 loop spans 14 amino acids. J gave up 8 bases and V 3 bases, and 7 bases lay outside the gene matches. CDR1 SGHNT and CDR2 YYREEE come from the germline V gene (reference sequence). The CDR3 reads CASSSGDRGPEAFF. CDR3 sequence (DNA): TGTGCCAGCAGCTCAGGGGACAGGGGCCCCGAAGCTTTCTTT.

The CDR3 sequence: CASSQDEGSSHGTKNIQYF. CDR3 nucleotide sequence: TGTGCCAGCAGCCAAGACGAAGGAAGTAGTCATGGGACCAAAAACATTCAGTACTTC. This chain links TRBV3-1 with TRBJ2-4; D ambiguous. CDR3 length equals 19 residues. Per the germline V gene, CDR1 is LGHDT and CDR2 is YNNKEL (reference sequence). The V and J ends lost 0 bases and 2 bases respectively, with 20 bases between them.

The chain carries TRBV29-1 and TRBJ1-1, with no clear D. CDR1 is SQVTM, CDR2 ANQGSEA, per germline. Trimming stripped 1 base from V and 0 bases from J, with 6 bases between. The CDR3 extends over 13 amino acids. This chain's CDR3 is CSVEVNMNTEAFF. CDR3 coding DNA: TGCAGCGTTGAAGTTAACATGAACACTGAAGCTTTCTTT.

This chain links TRBV6-5 with TRBJ2-5; no clear D. V was shortened by 0 bases and J by 0 bases, with 8 bases between the two germline ends. This CDR3 region has 15 residues. Germline V gives CDR1 MNHEY, CDR2 SVGAGI. CDR3 region: CASSYSTEYQETQYF. The DNA for the CDR3 is TGTGCCAGCAGTTACTCGACGGAGTACCAAGAGACCCAGTACTTC.

The V gene is TRBV7-6, the J gene TRBJ2-5, with TRBD2 identical over 14 bases. This CDR3 contains 16 residues. CDR1 and CDR2 (germline): SGHVS, FNYEAQ. Unmatched junction bases numbered 1, after V lost 3 bases and J lost 1 base. The CDR3 nucleotides are TGTGCCAGCAGCTTGGGACTAGCGGGGGTCCAAGAGACCCAGTACTTC. It encodes CASSLGLAGVQETQYF.

The chain joins TRBV20-1 to TRBJ1-1, with D maybe TRBD1 (5 bases). Germline V gene lookup returns CDR1 DFQATT and CDR2 SNEGSKA (reference sequence). This CDR3 spans 15 amino acids. The V end lost 0 bases, the J end lost 1 base, and 12 bases lay between the germline ends. Here the CDR3 DNA reads TGCAGTGCTAGAGATCTTGAGACAGAGAACACTGAAGCTTTCTTT. Translation: CSARDLETENTEAFF.

This rearrangement joins TRBV12-3 or TRBV12-4 to TRBJ1-2; no reliable D call. Trimming took off 6 bases at V and 4 bases at J, with 12 bases between the two ends. This CDR3 contains 13 residues. CDR3 in amino acids: CASSLLEGYGYTF. The CDR3 nucleotides are TGTGCCAGCAGCCTCCTTGAAGGCTATGGCTACACCTTC.

The table lists this clonotype with a few counts. This chain links TRBV5-1 with TRBJ2-7; D uncertain. V gave up 1 base and J gave up 5 bases, with 7 bases separating them. The CDR3 runs to 12 residues. Looked up from germline, CDR1 is SGHRS and CDR2 is YFSETQ. CDR3 in DNA: TGCGCCAGCAGCTTGATTGGGGACGAGCAGTACTTC. This encodes CASSLIGDEQYF.

This sequence joins TRBV20-1 and TRBJ2-7; D may correspond to TRBD1 or TRBD2 (5 bases each). V lost 2 bases and J lost 5, with 16 bases in between. This CDR3 has 14 residues. Germline CDR1 and CDR2: DFQATT and SNEGSKA (reference sequence). The CDR3 nucleotides are TGCAGTGCTAGACTACCAGGGACGGTCAACGAGCAGTACTTC. It is translated as CSARLPGTVNEQYF.

DNA of the CDR3: TGCAGCGTTAGGCCGGGGAACACTGAAGCTTTCTTT. Amino acid sequence: CSVRPGNTEAFF. V usage is TRBV29-1 and J usage is TRBJ1-1; no clear D. Germline lookup yields CDR1 SQVTM and CDR2 ANQGSEA. The CDR3 extends over 12 amino acids. The germline V and J ends were trimmed by 5 bases and 1 base, with 8 bases remaining between them.

The V and J genes are TRBV12-3 or TRBV12-4 and TRBJ2-7; D call uncertain. Trimming stripped 4 bases from V and 0 bases from J, with 7 bases between. CDR3 size: 13 residues. The CDR3 region is CASSSEFSYEQYF. CDR3 DNA sequence: TGTGCCAGCAGTTCAGAGTTCTCCTACGAGCAGTACTTC.

This clonotype was recorded once. V gene TRBV27 combines with J gene TRBJ1-5, with 8 bases fitting TRBD1. V shed 6 bases and J 5 bases; nucleotides not matched to a gene: 12. There are 16 residues in the CDR3. CDR1 is MNHEY, CDR2 SMNVEV, per germline (reference sequence). CDR3 sequence (DNA): TGTGCCAGCAGCCCGACGACAGGGGTGGTCCATCAGCCCCAGCATTTT. It yields the protein CASSPTTGVVHQPQHF.

The chain combines TRBV29-1 with TRBJ2-1; 7 bases align to TRBD1. The CDR3 runs to 15 residues. The germline gives CDR1 SQVTM, CDR2 ANQGSEA. V shed 3 bases, J shed 7 bases, and the junction held 12 bases outside the gene matches. The CDR3 loop reads CSVEWSAGGLNEQFF. For the CDR3, the DNA is TGCAGCGTTGAGTGGTCGGCAGGGGGATTGAATGAGCAGTTCTTC.

V usage is TRBV13 and J usage is TRBJ1-1; 7 bases line up with TRBD1. Per the germline V gene, CDR1 is PRHDT and CDR2 is FYEKMQ (reference sequence). This CDR3 has 15 amino acids. V dropped 3 bases and J dropped 1; count of bases not matched to a gene: 5. CDR3: CASSLNTGANTEAFF. Here the CDR3 DNA reads TGTGCCAGCAGCTTGAATACAGGGGCGAACACTGAAGCTTTCTTT.